This entry features one T cell receptor (beta chain) sequence. Its cognate antigen is unknown. This CDR3 is built from 14 residues. Germline CDR1 is MDHEN and CDR2 is SYDVKM. The data were obtained in a study of monozygotic twins with inflammatory bowel disease. Study-level results: Clonotypes shared with others were fewer in IBD patients than in healthy twins, especially with disease activity.

TCRdb re-analyzed the 5' RACE reads; it lists each CDR3 protein once, without DNA. This sample's clone table lists about 450,000 distinct CDR3 sequences. No sorting of T cells preceded isolation of total RNA from whole blood. The chain uses TRBV28 and TRBJ2-7; TCRdb designates TRBD2, a call that cannot be tested without DNA. Sample: blood. This TCR was sampled from a human donor with ulcerative colitis or Crohn's disease, or a healthy co-twin of an affected twin (not recorded which). The chain's CDR3 is CASSWTSLSYEQYF.